The 27 T cell receptor beta chains below come from one sample, sequenced in a study of radiation and T cells in renal cell carcinoma (TCRdb year 2020). The library was prepared using the immunoSEQ multiplex PCR assay. What TCRdb holds here is the immuneACCESS table cut down to in-frame rearrangements. Part of the clones is not present; checked against another copy, under half of the missing clones reflect an unresolved V gene, and the others are unexplained. This sample has approximately 80,000 clones in its table, and around 89% of those were observed once. The top ten clonotypes cover more than 5.5% of the sample. The sample's time point, from its label and the paper: blood 4 weeks post-SBRT, at nephrectomy. Taken with the paper, the label for treatment or condition translates to: 15 Gy SBRT to primary tumor, nephrectomy 4 weeks later. The sample here was blood, taken from a patient whose treatment included radiotherapy and nephrectomy. These TCRs come from a woman aged 65 to 85 with renal cell carcinoma.

The chain has TRBV9 and TRBJ2-7; 9 bases agree with TRBD2. The CDR3 consists of 15 residues. The germline gives CDR1 SGDLS, CDR2 YYNGEE. The junction had 10 bases not matched to a gene; V was cut back by 5 bases and J by 4 bases. For the CDR3, the DNA is TGTGCCAGCAGTCAGGGTCTAGCGGGGAGTTACGAGCAGTACTTC. Amino acid sequence: CASSQGLAGSYEQYF.

The rearrangement uses TRBV19 and TRBJ1-1; maybe TRBD1 (5 bases). This CDR3 comprises 14 residues. Germline lookup yields CDR1 LNHDA and CDR2 SQIVND (reference sequence). V dropped 3 bases and J dropped 1 base, with 9 bases sitting between them. CDR3: CASSMSGTNTEAFF. The CDR3 DNA is TGTGCCAGTAGTATGTCAGGGACGAACACTGAAGCTTTCTTT.

This chain links TRBV5-1 with TRBJ2-7, with 10 bases that match TRBD1. The CDR3 length is 14 residues. Germline-derived CDR1 and CDR2 are SGHRS and YFSETQ. Germline trimming cut 4 bases from V and 4 bases from J; bases unmatched to any gene: 5. CDR3 sequence reads: CASSTTGGEYEQYF. Here the CDR3 DNA reads TGCGCCAGCAGCACGACAGGGGGCGAATACGAGCAGTACTTC.

This clone appeared once. The chain carries TRBV6-5 and TRBJ1-6; possibly TRBD1 for D (6 bases). Trimming removed 5 bases from V and 5 bases from J, with 10 bases in between. The CDR3 is 14 residues long. Looked up from germline, CDR1 is MNHEY and CDR2 is SVGAGI. The CDR3 bases are TGTGCCAGCAGTGGACGGACAGATAATTCACCCCTCCACTTT. It is translated as CASSGRTDNSPLHF.

The chain couples TRBV7-3 to TRBJ2-3, with 11 bases lining up with TRBD1. This CDR3 spans 16 amino acids. J gave up 3 bases and V 5 bases, and 7 bases lay outside the gene matches. Germline lookup yields CDR1 SGHTA and CDR2 FQGTGA. The CDR3 DNA follows: TGTGCCAGCAGCCCAAGGGGGACAGGGGGAACAGATACGCAGTATTTT. Translated: CASSPRGTGGTDTQYF. The full variable domain, in which reference TRBV7-3 and TRBJ2-3 provide the parts outside the CDR3, is GAGVSQTPSNKVTEKGKYVELRCDPISGHTALYWYRQSLGQGPEFLIYFQGTGAADDSGLPNDRFFAVRPEGSVSTLKIQRTERGDSAVYLCASSPRGTGGTDTQYFGPGTRLTVL.

V and J are TRBV4-3 and TRBJ1-2; D ambiguous. Germline CDR1 LGHNA, CDR2 YSLEER. The CDR3 covers 14 residues. Trimming removed 0 bases at V and 8 bases at J, with 13 bases between. CDR3 DNA sequence: TGCGCCAGCAGCCAAGATAGAGATACCTACGGCTACACCTTC. Its protein is CASSQDRDTYGYTF.

The sample holds one count of this clone. J is TRBJ1-2 and V is TRBV28, with a weak D call TRBD1 (6 bases). The germline gives CDR1 MDHEN, CDR2 SYDVKM. CDR3 length equals 13 residues. Trimming shortened V by 10 bases and J by 10 bases, and 22 bases separated the two germline ends. Here the CDR3 reads CAILRGASSSYTF. CDR3 bases: TGTGCCATCCTGAGGGGGGCGTCATCATCCTACACCTTC.

The V and J genes are TRBV4-2 and TRBJ2-3, with 11 bases lining up with TRBD2. The CDR3 loop spans 16 amino acids. J gave up 1 base and V 7 bases, and 7 bases lay outside the gene matches. Germline CDR1 and CDR2: LGHNA and YNFKEQ. In DNA, the CDR3 is TGTGCCAGCAAACAGACGGGACTAGCGGGCACAGATACGCAGTATTTT. Residues: CASKQTGLAGTDTQYF.

This clone has only one observation. V usage is TRBV28 and J usage is TRBJ2-3; 7 bases are a match to TRBD2. V gave up 5 bases and J gave up 8 bases; unmatched junction bases: 10. In germline, CDR1 is MDHEN, CDR2 SYDVKM. The CDR3 sequence is 14 residues long. The CDR3: CASSGPGGGVTQYF. In DNA form, the CDR3 reads TGTGCCAGCAGTGGGCCGGGCGGGGGAGTTACGCAGTATTTT.

The chain employs TRBV5-1 and TRBJ1-4; TRBD1 agrees at 7 bases. Per the germline V gene, CDR1 is SGHRS and CDR2 is YFSETQ. V shed 0 bases, J shed 5 bases, and the junction held 1 base outside the gene matches. The CDR3 totals 14 residues. The CDR3 coding sequence is TGCGCCAGCAGCTTGGGACAGGGAAATGAAAAACTGTTTTTT. Residues: CASSLGQGNEKLFF.

V is TRBV7-9 and J is TRBJ1-6; D remains unclear. The V end lost 6 bases, the J end lost 5 bases, and 8 bases lay between the germline ends. Germline V gives CDR1 SEHNR, CDR2 FQNEAQ (reference sequence). The CDR3 has 13 amino acids. The CDR3 DNA is TGTGCCAGCAGGCTAGATAATAATTCACCCCTCCACTTT. As protein: CASRLDNNSPLHF.

The V and J genes are TRBV6-5 and TRBJ2-7, with TRBD2 as a possible D gene (6 bases). CDR3 length: 13 amino acids. Trimming shortened V by 6 bases and J by 5 bases, and 14 bases separated the two germline ends. From germline, CDR1 is MNHEY and CDR2 SVGAGI. CDR3 coding DNA: TGTGCCAGCAGATTCCCAGGCGGGAACGAGCAGTACTTC. It codes for CASRFPGGNEQYF.

The chain is built from TRBV28 and TRBJ1-1; perhaps TRBD1 as D (6 bases). V shed 2 bases and J shed 6 bases, with 13 bases lying between them. The CDR3 has 14 amino acids. Germline CDR1 is MDHEN and CDR2 is SYDVKM. The CDR3 DNA is TGTGCCAGCAGTTTAGTGTCAGGGGCGGCTGAAGCTTTCTTT. It encodes CASSLVSGAAEAFF.

The chain couples TRBV6-9 to TRBJ2-7; 10 bases are a match to TRBD1. Looked up from germline, CDR1 is MNHGY and CDR2 is SVAAGI. The junction had 6 bases not matched to a gene; V was cut back by 5 bases and J by 2 bases. This CDR3 has 15 amino acids. CDR3 sequence reads: CASSHGTGVPYEQYF. The CDR3 region has the DNA TGTGCCAGCAGTCACGGGACAGGGGTACCCTACGAGCAGTACTTC.

The V call is TRBV6-5, the J call TRBJ2-2; D not certain. The CDR3 is 14 residues long. CDR1 is MNHEY, CDR2 SVGAGI, per germline. Trimming left V 6 bases short and J 6 bases short, with 14 bases between. CDR3 sequence reads: CASSPLKTPGELFF. CDR3 sequence (DNA): TGTGCCAGCAGCCCACTAAAAACCCCCGGGGAGCTGTTTTTT.

The gene calls are TRBV25-1 and TRBJ1-5, with D unclear. Per the germline V gene, CDR1 is MGHDK and CDR2 is SYGVNS. Trimming shortened V by 6 bases and J by 0 bases, and 12 bases separated the two germline ends. The CDR3 sequence is 15 residues long. CDR3 in DNA: TGTGCCAGCAGACAGTCTTCTTCTAGCAATCAGCCCCAGCATTTT. Its protein is CASRQSSSSNQPQHF. Variable domain in full (rest from reference TRBV25-1 and TRBJ1-5): EADIYQTPRYLVIGTGKKITLECSQTMGHDKMYWYQQDPGMELHLIHYSYGVNSTEKGDLSSESTVSRIRTEHFPLTLESARPSHTSQYLCASRQSSSSNQPQHFGDGTRLSIL.

The CDR3 loop reads CASSLDPQVSGNTIYF. The CDR3 DNA reads as TGTGCCAGCAGCTTAGACCCCCAGGTCTCTGGAAACACCATATATTTT. This chain joins TRBV7-3 and TRBJ1-3, with D uncertain. The CDR3 has 16 residues. Trimming stripped 2 bases from V and 0 bases from J, with 11 bases between. Germline CDR1 reads SGHTA; CDR2 reads FQGTGA.

The gene calls are TRBV5-5 and TRBJ2-5; no clear D. This CDR3 has 13 amino acids. V was pared by 0 bases and J by 2 bases, with 5 bases between. Germline values: CDR1 SGHKS, CDR2 YYEKEE (reference sequence). This CDR3 is CASSLAPQETQYF. The DNA for the CDR3 is TGTGCCAGCAGCTTGGCTCCGCAAGAGACCCAGTACTTC.

This chain joins TRBV7-6 and TRBJ2-3; 7 bases align to TRBD2. After removal of 1 base from V and 1 base from J, the junction contained 5 bases not matched to a gene. From germline, CDR1 is SGHVS and CDR2 FNYEAQ. The CDR3 is 16 amino acids. CDR3 nucleotide sequence: TGTGCCAGCAGCTTAGACGGGGCGGGGGGCACAGATACGCAGTATTTT. Its translation is CASSLDGAGGTDTQYF.

The chain combines TRBV7-9 with TRBJ1-1; D is unclear. Trimming cost V 5 bases and J 1 base, with 5 bases left between them. CDR1 is SEHNR, CDR2 FQNEAQ, per germline (reference sequence). This CDR3 has 12 residues. CDR3 sequence reads: CASSEGNTEAFF. CDR3 DNA sequence: TGTGCCAGCAGCGAGGGGAACACTGAAGCTTTCTTT.

The chain carries TRBV7-9 and TRBJ2-7; the match to TRBD1 covers 8 bases. The V and J ends lost 2 bases and 5 bases, in that order; junction bases with no gene match: 8. CDR1 and CDR2 (germline): SEHNR, FQNEAQ (reference sequence). The CDR3 is 15 amino acids. The CDR3 loop reads CASSLWRQGTHEQYF. DNA for the CDR3: TGTGCCAGCAGCTTATGGAGACAGGGGACCCACGAGCAGTACTTC.

Worth noting for this clone: Other DNA sequences in the same sample also yield this CDR3. This chain links TRBV5-1 with TRBJ2-7; no definite D call. This CDR3 has 12 amino acids. Germline V gene sequence: CDR1 SGHRS, CDR2 YFSETQ. The V gene lost 0 bases and the J gene lost 0 bases, with 1 base spanning the gap. The DNA for the CDR3 is TGCGCCAGCAGCTTGGTCTCCTACGAGCAGTACTTC. Protein: CASSLVSYEQYF.

This clone was observed a handful of times. The V gene is TRBV21-1, the J gene TRBJ2-2. TRBV21-1 is deemed a pseudogene. This CDR3 comprises 16 residues. CDR3 protein: CASSKGHKGNTGELFF. CDR3 sequence (DNA): TGTGCCAGCAGCAAAGGGCATAAAGGGAACACCGGGGAGCTGTTTTTT.

This clone was found once. The chain carries TRBV5-6 and TRBJ2-7; D perhaps matches TRBD1 (6 bases). The CDR3 loop spans 15 amino acids. From germline, CDR1 is SGHDT and CDR2 YYEEEE. V was cut by 5 bases and J by 2 bases, with 17 bases left in between. CDR3 in DNA: TGTGCCAGCAGGGGGTTGGACAGCGATCCCTACGAGCAGTACTTC. The encoded protein is CASRGLDSDPYEQYF.

The rearrangement uses TRBV4-2 and TRBJ2-1; 8 nucleotides align to TRBD2. The CDR3 consists of 16 residues. Unmatched junction bases numbered 9, after V lost 4 bases and J lost 4 bases. Germline lookup yields CDR1 LGHNA and CDR2 YNFKEQ. The CDR3 coding sequence is TGTGCCAGCAGCCCTATCCCTAGCGGGCTATACAATGAGCAGTTCTTC. It yields the protein CASSPIPSGLYNEQFF.

The V gene is TRBV21-1, the J gene TRBJ2-7; whether TRBD1, the table's D call, matches the DNA was not checked. TRBV21-1 is a documented pseudogene. The CDR3 sequence is 14 residues long. Here the CDR3 reads CASTPTGGRHEQYF. The CDR3 region has the DNA TGTGCCAGCACCCCGACAGGGGGTCGGCACGAGCAGTACTTC.

CDR3 sequence (DNA): TGTGCCAGCAGCTTGGGGACAGGGACAGATACGCAGTATTTT. Its translation: CASSLGTGTDTQYF. The rearrangement links TRBV5-6 to TRBJ2-3, with 8 bases lining up with TRBD1. The CDR3 has 14 residues. Germline V gives CDR1 SGHDT, CDR2 YYEEEE. V was pared by 0 bases and J by 3 bases, with 0 bases of the junction left unmatched.